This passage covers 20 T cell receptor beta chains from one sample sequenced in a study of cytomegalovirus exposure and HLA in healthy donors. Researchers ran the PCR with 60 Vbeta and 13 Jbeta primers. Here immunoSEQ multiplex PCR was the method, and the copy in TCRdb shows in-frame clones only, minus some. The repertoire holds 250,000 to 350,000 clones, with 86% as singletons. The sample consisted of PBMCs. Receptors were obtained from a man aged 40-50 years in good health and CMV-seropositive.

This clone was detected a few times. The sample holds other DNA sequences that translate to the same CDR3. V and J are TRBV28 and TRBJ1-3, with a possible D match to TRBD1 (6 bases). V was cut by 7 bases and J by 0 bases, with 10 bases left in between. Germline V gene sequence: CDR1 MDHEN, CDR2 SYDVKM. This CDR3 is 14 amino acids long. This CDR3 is CASTTGSSGNTIYF. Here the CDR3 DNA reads TGTGCCAGCACCACAGGGTCCTCTGGAAACACCATATATTTT.

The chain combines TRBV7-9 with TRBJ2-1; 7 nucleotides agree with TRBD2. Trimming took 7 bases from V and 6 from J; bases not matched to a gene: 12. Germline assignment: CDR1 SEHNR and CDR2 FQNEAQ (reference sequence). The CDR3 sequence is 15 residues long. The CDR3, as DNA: TGTGCCAGCATCCACCTCAGCGGGAAGACCAATGAGCAGTTCTTC. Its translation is CASIHLSGKTNEQFF.

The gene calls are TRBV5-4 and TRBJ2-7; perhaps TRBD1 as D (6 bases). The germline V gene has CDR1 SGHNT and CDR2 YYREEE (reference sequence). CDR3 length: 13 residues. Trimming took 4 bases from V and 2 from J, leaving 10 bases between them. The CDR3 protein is CASSRTEAYEQYF. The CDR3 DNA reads TGTGCCAGCAGCCGGACAGAAGCCTACGAGCAGTACTTC.

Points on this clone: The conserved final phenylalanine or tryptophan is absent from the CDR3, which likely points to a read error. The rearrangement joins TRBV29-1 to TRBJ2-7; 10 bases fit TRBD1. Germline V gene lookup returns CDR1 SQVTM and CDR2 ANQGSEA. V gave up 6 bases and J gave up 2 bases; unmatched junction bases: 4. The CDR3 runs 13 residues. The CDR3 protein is CSVGQGKPYEQYL. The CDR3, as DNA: TGCAGCGTGGGACAGGGGAAGCCCTACGAGCAGTACCTC.

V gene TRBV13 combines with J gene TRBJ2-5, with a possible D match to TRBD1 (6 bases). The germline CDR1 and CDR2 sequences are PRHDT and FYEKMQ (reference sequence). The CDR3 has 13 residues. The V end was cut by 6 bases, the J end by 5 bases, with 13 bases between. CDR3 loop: CASRLTGTETQYF. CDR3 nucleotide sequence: TGTGCCAGCAGACTGACAGGTACGGAGACCCAGTACTTC.

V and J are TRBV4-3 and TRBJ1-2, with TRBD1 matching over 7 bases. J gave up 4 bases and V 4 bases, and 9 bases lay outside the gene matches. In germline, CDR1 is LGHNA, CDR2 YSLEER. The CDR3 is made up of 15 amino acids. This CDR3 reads CASSPQQGQGYGYTF. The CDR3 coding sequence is TGCGCCAGCAGCCCCCAACAGGGGCAGGGCTATGGCTACACCTTC.

The CDR3 here is CASSPRPGLAGETKNIQYF. CDR3 DNA: TGTGCCAGCAGTCCGCGACCGGGACTAGCGGGAGAAACCAAAAACATTCAGTACTTC. This sequence joins TRBV27 and TRBJ2-4; 14 bases fit TRBD2. The V and J ends lost 5 bases and 2 bases, in that order; junction bases with no gene match: 11. The CDR3 contains 19 residues. In germline, CDR1 is MNHEY, CDR2 SMNVEV (reference sequence).

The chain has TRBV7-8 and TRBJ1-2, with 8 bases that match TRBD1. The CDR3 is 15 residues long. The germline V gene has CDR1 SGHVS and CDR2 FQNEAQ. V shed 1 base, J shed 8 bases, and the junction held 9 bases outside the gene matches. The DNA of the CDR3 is TGTGCCAGCAGCTTAGGGGGGGCAGGGGGCGAGGGCTACACCTTC. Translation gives CASSLGGAGGEGYTF. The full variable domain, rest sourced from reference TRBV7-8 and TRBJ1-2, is GAGVSQSPRYKVAKRGQDVALRCDPISGHVSLFWYQQALGQGPEFLTYFQNEAQLDKSGLPSDRFFAERPEGSVSTLKIQRTQQEDSAVYLCASSLGGAGGEGYTFGSGTRLTVV.

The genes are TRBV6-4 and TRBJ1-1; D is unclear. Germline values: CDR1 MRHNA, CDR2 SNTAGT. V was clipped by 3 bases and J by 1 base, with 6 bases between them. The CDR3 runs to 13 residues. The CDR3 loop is CASSESRNTEAFF. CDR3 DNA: TGTGCCAGCAGTGAGAGTCGGAACACTGAAGCTTTCTTT.

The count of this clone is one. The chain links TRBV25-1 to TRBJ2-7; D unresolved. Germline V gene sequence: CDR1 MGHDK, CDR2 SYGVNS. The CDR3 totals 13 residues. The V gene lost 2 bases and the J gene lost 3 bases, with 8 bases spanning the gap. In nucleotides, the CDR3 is TGTGCCAGCAGTGAACATGGCGGCTACGAGCAGTACTTC. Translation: CASSEHGGYEQYF.

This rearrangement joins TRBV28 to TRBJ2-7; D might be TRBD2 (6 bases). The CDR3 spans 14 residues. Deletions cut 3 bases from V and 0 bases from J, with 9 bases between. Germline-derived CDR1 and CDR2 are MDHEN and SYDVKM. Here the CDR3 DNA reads TGTGCCAGCAGTTTCGGAGGGAGCTCCTACGAGCAGTACTTC. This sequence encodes CASSFGGSSYEQYF.

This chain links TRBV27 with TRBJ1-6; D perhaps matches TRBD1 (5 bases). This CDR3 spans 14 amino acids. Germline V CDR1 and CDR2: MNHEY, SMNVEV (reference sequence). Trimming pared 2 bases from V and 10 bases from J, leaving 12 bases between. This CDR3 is CASSLVGVGSPLHF. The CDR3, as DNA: TGTGCCAGCAGTTTAGTAGGGGTCGGCTCACCCCTCCACTTT.

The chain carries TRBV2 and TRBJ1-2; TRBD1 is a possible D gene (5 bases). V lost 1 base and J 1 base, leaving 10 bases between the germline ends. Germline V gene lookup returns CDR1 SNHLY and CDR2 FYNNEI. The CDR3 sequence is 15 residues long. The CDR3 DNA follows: TGTGCCAGCAGTGAAGGACAGCTAATTAACTATGGCTACACCTTC. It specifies CASSEGQLINYGYTF.

The CDR3 sequence: CASSFLGPLLSYEQYF. The CDR3 nucleotides are TGTGCCAGCAGTTTTTTGGGGCCTCTCCTCTCCTACGAGCAGTACTTC. V gene TRBV28 combines with J gene TRBJ2-7; D perhaps matches TRBD1 (5 bases). Germline assignment: CDR1 MDHEN and CDR2 SYDVKM. With 3 bases removed from V and 0 bases from J, the gap between germline ends came to 15 bases. The CDR3 covers 16 residues. The complete variable domain, with remaining parts taken from reference TRBV28 and TRBJ2-7, reads DVKVTQSSRYLVKRTGEKVFLECVQDMDHENMFWYRQDPGLGLRLIYFSYDVKMKEKGDIPEGYSVSREKKERFSLILESASTNQTSMYLCASSFLGPLLSYEQYFGPGTRLTVT.

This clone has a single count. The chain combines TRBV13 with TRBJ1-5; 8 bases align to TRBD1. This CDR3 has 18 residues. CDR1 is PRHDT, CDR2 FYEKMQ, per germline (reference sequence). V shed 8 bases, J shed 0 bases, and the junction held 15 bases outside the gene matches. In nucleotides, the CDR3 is TGTGCCAGCGTCCCCCGGAGAACAGGGGGAAATAGCAATCAGCCCCAGCATTTT. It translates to CASVPRRTGGNSNQPQHF.

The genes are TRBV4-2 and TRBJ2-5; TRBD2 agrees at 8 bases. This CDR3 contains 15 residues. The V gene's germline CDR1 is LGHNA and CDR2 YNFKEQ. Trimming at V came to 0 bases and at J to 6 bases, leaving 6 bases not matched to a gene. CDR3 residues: CASSQESGGPKTQYF. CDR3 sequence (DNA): TGTGCCAGCAGCCAAGAATCGGGAGGGCCAAAGACCCAGTACTTC.

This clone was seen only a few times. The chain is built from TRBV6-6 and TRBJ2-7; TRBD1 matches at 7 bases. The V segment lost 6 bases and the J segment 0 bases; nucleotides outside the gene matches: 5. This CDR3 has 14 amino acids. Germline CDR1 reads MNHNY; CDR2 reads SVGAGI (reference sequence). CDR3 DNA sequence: TGTGCCAGCAGCCGTGGGGACAGCTCCTACGAGCAGTACTTC. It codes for CASSRGDSSYEQYF.

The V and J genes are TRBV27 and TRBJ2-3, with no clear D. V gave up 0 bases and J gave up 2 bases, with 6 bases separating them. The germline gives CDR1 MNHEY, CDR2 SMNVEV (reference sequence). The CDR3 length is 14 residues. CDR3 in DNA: TGTGCCAGCAGTTTATCTCCAGACACAGATACGCAGTATTTT. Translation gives CASSLSPDTDTQYF.

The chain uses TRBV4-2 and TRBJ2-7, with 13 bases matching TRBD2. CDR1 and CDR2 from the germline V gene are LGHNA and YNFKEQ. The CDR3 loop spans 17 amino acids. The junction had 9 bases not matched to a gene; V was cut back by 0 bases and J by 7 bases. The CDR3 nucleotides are TGTGCCAGCAGCCAAGACCGGACTAGCGGGAGCCTTGCGGAGCAGTACTTC. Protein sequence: CASSQDRTSGSLAEQYF.

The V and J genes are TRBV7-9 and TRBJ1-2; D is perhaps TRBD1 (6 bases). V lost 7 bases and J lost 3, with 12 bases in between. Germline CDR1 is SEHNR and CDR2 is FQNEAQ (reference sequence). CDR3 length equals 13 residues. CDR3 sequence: CASKIQGDYGYTF. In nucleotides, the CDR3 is TGTGCCAGCAAGATACAGGGAGACTATGGCTACACCTTC.